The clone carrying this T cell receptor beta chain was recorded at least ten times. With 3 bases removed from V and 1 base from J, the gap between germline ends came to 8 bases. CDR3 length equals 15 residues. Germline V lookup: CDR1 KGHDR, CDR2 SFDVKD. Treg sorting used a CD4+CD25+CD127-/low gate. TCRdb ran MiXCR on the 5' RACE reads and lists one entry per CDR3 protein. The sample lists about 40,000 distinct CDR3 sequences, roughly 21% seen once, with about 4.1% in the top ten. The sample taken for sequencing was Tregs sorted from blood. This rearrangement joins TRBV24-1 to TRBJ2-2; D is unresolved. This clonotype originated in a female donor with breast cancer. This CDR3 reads CATSDLYENTGELFF. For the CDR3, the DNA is TGTGCCACCAGTGATCTTTACGAGAACACCGGGGAGCTGTTTTTT.